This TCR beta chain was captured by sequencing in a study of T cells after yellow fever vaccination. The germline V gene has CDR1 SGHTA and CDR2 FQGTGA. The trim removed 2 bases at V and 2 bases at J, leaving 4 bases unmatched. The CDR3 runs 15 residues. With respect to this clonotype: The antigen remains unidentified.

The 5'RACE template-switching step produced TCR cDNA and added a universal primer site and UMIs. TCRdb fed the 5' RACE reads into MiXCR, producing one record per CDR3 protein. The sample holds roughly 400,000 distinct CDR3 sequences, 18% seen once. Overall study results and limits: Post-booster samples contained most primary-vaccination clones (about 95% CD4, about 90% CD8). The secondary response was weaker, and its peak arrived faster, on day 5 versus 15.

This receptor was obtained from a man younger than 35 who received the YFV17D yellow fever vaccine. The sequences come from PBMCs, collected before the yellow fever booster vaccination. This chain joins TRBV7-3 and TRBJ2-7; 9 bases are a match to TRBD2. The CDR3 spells CASSLAAGGTYEQYF. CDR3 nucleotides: TGTGCCAGCAGCTTAGCAGCGGGGGGTACCTACGAGCAGTACTTC.